A selection of T cell receptor beta chains follows, all from one sample in a study of T-cell reconstitution after alpha-beta-depleted transplantation in children. MiXCR was run by TCRdb on the PCR reads, yielding one entry per CDR3 protein. The sample shows 350,000 to 400,000 distinct CDR3 sequences, 13% of them seen only once. Material: PBMCs, obtained from the stem cell graft. The receptors were sampled from a human donor who donated a stem cell graft to a child with Fanconi anemia. Both conserved end residues are part of each CDR3. The D gene is left open where the match is weak. Clone size, where shown, is once, few, many, or a class for clones that have expanded.

few	TRBV30	TRBJ1-1	.	CAWSVFGSEAFF	TGTGCCTGGAGTGTTTTCGGGTCAGAAGCTTTCTTT
.	TRBV28	TRBJ2-3	TRBD2	CASSSQAGGTDTQYF	TGTGCCAGCAGTTCCCAGGCGGGGGGGACAGATACGCAGTATTTT
few	TRBV28	TRBJ1-2	TRBD1	CASSLGDRFYGYTF	TGTGCCAGCAGTTTAGGGGACAGGTTCTATGGCTACACCTTC
few	TRBV12-3/TRBV12-4	TRBJ1-2	.	CASRPSWVGGYTF	TGTGCCAGCAGGCCGTCATGGGTCGGTGGCTACACCTTC
many	TRBV7-7	TRBJ2-1	.	CASSFEVVGEQFF	TGTGCTAGCAGCTTCGAAGTCGTCGGGGAGCAGTTCTTC
few	TRBV5-1	TRBJ1-3	.	CASSLDPGALSGNTIYF	TGCGCCAGCAGCTTGGATCCAGGGGCCCTCTCTGGAAACACCATATATTTT
.	TRBV11-2	TRBJ1-2	.	CASSDDRMEGYTF	TGTGCCAGCAGCGACGACAGGATGGAGGGCTACACCTTC
many	TRBV5-1	TRBJ2-2	.	CASSLEGGDNTGELFF	TGCGCCAGCAGCTTGGAGGGGGGTGACAACACCGGGGAGCTGTTTTTT
few	TRBV3-1	TRBJ2-6	.	CASSPQGYGANVLTF	TGTGCCAGCAGCCCACAGGGTTATGGGGCCAACGTCCTGACTTTC
few	TRBV5-6	TRBJ2-1	TRBD2	CASTSGGAPSNEQFF	TGTGCCAGCACCAGCGGGGGGGCGCCGTCAAATGAGCAGTTCTTC